This TCR beta chain was retrieved from a study of CD8 T cells in Susac syndrome. Study-wide points: The CD4+ T cell repertoire of patients with Susac syndrome showed no detectable clonal expansion.

CDR3 size: 16 residues. V lost 1 base and J lost 0, with 12 bases in between. Germline V CDR1 and CDR2: SGHTA, FQGNSA. Of note for this clonotype: What it binds is not known.

CD8+ and CD4+ T cells circulating in blood were sequenced for TCR beta. CD8+ and CD4+ T cells were negatively isolated; TEMRA cells were FACS-enriched. Reverse transcription of about 0.5 to 1 ug RNA was carried out with random hexamers. The authors amplified TCR beta CDR3 across 54 Vbeta and 13 Jbeta using immunoSEQ multiplex PCR. MiXCR was run by TCRdb on the immunoSEQ multiplex PCR reads, yielding one entry per CDR3 protein. The repertoire has some 160,000 distinct CDR3 sequences, 85% to 95% of them found once; the top ten carry 0.12%. The sequenced material came from CD4+ T cells from PBMCs. The receptor was derived from a human donor with Susac syndrome. The chain carries TRBV7-2 and TRBJ1-1; D remains unclear. In nucleotides, the CDR3 is TGTGCCAGCAGCTTAGGGGTTGACTTTATGAACACTGAAGCTTTCTTT. Its protein product is CASSLGVDFMNTEAFF.